The TCR beta chain described here comes from a study of beta chain features in type 1 diabetes. Across the whole study: Patients were similar to healthy donors in age and gender (as well as in cell yields). Examination spanned about 110 million sorted cells from all samples. Study-level points and caveats: High-TCR-expressing cells could be over-represented by cDNA sequencing.

Expressed TCRB transcripts got sequenced, as all isolated RNA was reverse transcribed. Some clones are missing from TCRdb's copy, which holds only in-frame ones; the method was immunoSEQ multiplex PCR. The sample includes about 900,000 clones, roughly a sixth seen only once; the top ten take about 0.02%. The purity of all sorted populations exceeded 98%. This clone appeared a few times. Its cognate antigen is unknown. This specimen includes other DNA sequences encoding the same CDR3. The sequencing input was naive CD4+ T cells from blood. The source is a woman under 30 in good health.

The CDR3 here is CASSIRLAGGYNEQFF. The CDR3 DNA is TGTGCCAGTAGTATACGGTTAGCGGGAGGGTACAATGAGCAGTTCTTC. V usage is TRBV19 and J usage is TRBJ2-1; 11 bases match TRBD2. Germline values: CDR1 LNHDA, CDR2 SQIVND (reference sequence). Unmatched junction bases numbered 4, after V lost 2 bases and J lost 4 bases. This CDR3 region has 16 residues. Based on the CDR3 plus reference TRBV19 and TRBJ2-1, the full variable domain is DGGITQSPKYLFRKEGQNVTLSCEQNLNHDAMYWYRQDPGQGLRLIYYSQIVNDFQKGDIAEGYSVSREKKESFPLTVTSAQKNPTAFYLCASSIRLAGGYNEQFFGPGTRLTVL.